This TCR beta chain was documented in a study of CD8 T cells in ankylosing spondylitis. Points from the study as a whole: The study identified a TCR beta motif of roughly eight highly homologous variants that appeared characteristic of ankylosing spondylitis blood.

The germline CDR1 and CDR2 sequences are DFQATT and SNEGSKA (reference sequence). V lost 1 base, J lost 10 bases, and 10 bases lay in between. This CDR3 spans 11 amino acids. TCRdb ran MiXCR on the 5' RACE reads and lists one entry per CDR3 protein. The sample yields under 850,000 distinct CDR3 sequences, 15% to 20% seen once. Worth noting for this clonotype: Antigen specificity is unknown.

The gene calls are TRBV20-1 and TRBJ1-1; D is undetermined. This receptor was identified in a male donor with ankylosing spondylitis. The sequenced sample was blood, either unsorted or a sorted T cell fraction (not recorded which). The CDR3: CSARGVSGAFF. DNA of the CDR3: TGCAGTGCTAGAGGGGTGAGCGGAGCTTTCTTT.